The present T cell receptor (beta chain) was sequenced within a study of T cell responses to AZD1222 COVID-19 vaccine. Whole-study findings and limits: Dominant CD4 TCR responses targeted spike regions 160-218 and 743-854. White British people made up most donors, females outnumbered males, and clonal diversity was possibly underestimated. Once two AZD1222 doses were given, Spike-specific TCR breadth and depth went up.

V lost 3 bases and J lost 4; bases outside the gene matches: 8. This CDR3 is 16 amino acids long. Germline V gene lookup returns CDR1 KGHSH and CDR2 LQKENI. Sequenced by immunoSEQ multiplex PCR; TCRdb stores in-frame clones only, minus some. The table has roughly 140,000 clones, approximately 85% seen once. A note on this clone: As yet, its antigen is unknown.

The chain combines TRBV18 with TRBJ1-1; TRBD1 matches at 10 bases. The TCR sequence derives from an adult in good health. The sequencing used peripheral blood, collected on day 0 of MenACWY control vaccination. In DNA, the CDR3 is TGTGCCAGCTCACCCGGGACAGGGGATGTGAGCACTGAAGCTTTCTTT. It is translated as CASSPGTGDVSTEAFF.